This T cell receptor (beta chain) emerged from a study of blood T cell repertoires in COVID-19 (dated by TCRdb to about 2020). For the wider study: Collaborator samples came from the United States, Italy and Spain and covered acute and convalescent phases of COVID-19. Subjects who had been exposed to COVID-19, were actively infected with it, or had recovered from it provided the deeply sampled blood TCRbeta repertoires that made up the dataset. The prospective study material was composed of cDNA or gDNA derived from T cells, B-cell-depleted T cells, or PBMCs. The repertoires were released in a freely available public database meant as a resource for research on the immune response to SARS-CoV-2. HLA class I and class II types, where available, came from metadata supplied by the sample provider rather than from assay-based typing. The sample metadata nearly always contained a de-identified subject ID, COVID-19 status, age in years and sex. The samples were drawn from the first 160 participants of the ongoing ImmuneRACE study and from 950 to 1,500 subjects provided by 6 global collaborators.

Points on this clone: It has no known antigen specificity. The input lacks base qualities; no much larger clone sits a single base away.

The full study reports these points: The amount of clinical and demographic metadata varied by source and participant and was provided uncurated.

TCRbeta CDR3 regions were amplified from genomic DNA by means of the immunoSEQ Assay, a bias-controlled multiplex PCR. The authors' analysis ran thus. Nucleated cell counts per sample were estimated from amplification of reference gene primers within the assay. To quantify the absolute abundance of each unique TCRbeta CDR3 rearrangement, sequence reads were collapsed and filtered. For each sample, productive Simpson clonality was calculated as the square root of Simpson's diversity index across productive rearrangements. TCRdb obtained this table from immuneACCESS and retained in-frame rearrangements with V and J assigned. These tables miss some clones; where compared with another copy, unresolved V genes account for less than half of the shortfall, and the remainder is unexplained. That table gives V, J and clone size, and the DNA gave D and trimming. The sample records over 150,000 clones, 88% of which are singletons. The top ten constitute around 1.1% of the sample.

Collaborating institutions collected whole blood in K2EDTA tubes following their own protocols. Collaborator samples were shipped for TCRbeta analysis as frozen whole blood, isolated PBMCs, or DNA extracted from either sample type. Relative to germline, V is 0 bases shorter and J is 5 bases shorter, with 8 bases between their ends. The CDR3 goes from the cysteine to the phenylalanine over 13 residues. CDR3 DNA only is kept here, 39 bases in frame from base 1. The CDR1 and CDR2 encoded by the germline V gene are SGHRS and YFSETQ. The sequence was obtained from a man aged 30 to 45 with acute or convalescent COVID-19. In this chain, TRBV5-1 is recombined with TRBJ1-1; the best D guess is TRBD1, with 6 bases matching. The sequencing input was peripheral blood. The CDR3 amino acid sequence is: CASSLEGETEAFF. The DNA is TGCGCCAGCAGCTTGGAGGGGGAGACTGAAGCTTTCTTT.